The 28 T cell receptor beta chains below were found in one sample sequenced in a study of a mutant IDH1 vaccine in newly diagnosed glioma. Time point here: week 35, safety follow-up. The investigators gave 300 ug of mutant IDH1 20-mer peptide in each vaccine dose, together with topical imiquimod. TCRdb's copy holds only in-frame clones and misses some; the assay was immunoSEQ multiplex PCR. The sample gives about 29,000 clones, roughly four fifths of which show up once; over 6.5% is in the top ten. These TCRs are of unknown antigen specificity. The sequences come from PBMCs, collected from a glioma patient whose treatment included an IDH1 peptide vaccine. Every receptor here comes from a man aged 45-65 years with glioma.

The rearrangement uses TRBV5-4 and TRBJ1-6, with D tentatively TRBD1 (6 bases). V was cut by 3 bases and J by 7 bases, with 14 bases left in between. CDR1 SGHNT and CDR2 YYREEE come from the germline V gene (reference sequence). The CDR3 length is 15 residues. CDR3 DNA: TGTGCCAGCAGCTCCAGGGGATCGGAAAATTCACCCCTCCACTTT. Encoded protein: CASSSRGSENSPLHF. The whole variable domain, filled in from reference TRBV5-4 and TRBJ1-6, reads ETGVTQSPTHLIKTRGQQVTLRCSSQSGHNTVSWYQQALGQGPQFIFQYYREEENGRGNFPPRFSGLQFPNYSSELNVNALELDDSALYLCASSSRGSENSPLHFGNGTRLTVT.

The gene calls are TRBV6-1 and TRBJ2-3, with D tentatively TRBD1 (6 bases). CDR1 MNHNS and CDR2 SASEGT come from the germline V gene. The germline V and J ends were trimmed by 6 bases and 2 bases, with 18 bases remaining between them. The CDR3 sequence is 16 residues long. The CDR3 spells CASRERGDRHTDTQYF. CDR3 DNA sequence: TGTGCCAGCAGAGAAAGGGGTGACAGGCACACAGATACGCAGTATTTT.

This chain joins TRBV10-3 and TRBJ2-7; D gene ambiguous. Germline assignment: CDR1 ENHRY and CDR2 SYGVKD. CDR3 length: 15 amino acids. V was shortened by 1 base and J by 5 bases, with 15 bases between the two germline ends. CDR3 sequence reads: CAISEYEGFLDEQYF. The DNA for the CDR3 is TGTGCCATCAGTGAGTATGAAGGATTCCTCGACGAGCAGTACTTC.

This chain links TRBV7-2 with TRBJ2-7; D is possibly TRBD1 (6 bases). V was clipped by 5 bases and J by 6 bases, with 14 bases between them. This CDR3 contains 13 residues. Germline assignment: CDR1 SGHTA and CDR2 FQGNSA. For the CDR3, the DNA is TGTGCCAGCAGCCCAACAGGGAGTGCCGAGCAGTACTTC. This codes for CASSPTGSAEQYF.

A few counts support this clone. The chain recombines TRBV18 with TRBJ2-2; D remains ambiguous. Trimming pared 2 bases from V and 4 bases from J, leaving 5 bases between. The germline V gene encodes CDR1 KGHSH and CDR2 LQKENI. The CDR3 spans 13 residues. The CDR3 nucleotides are TGTGCCAGCTCACCAAGTATCACCGGGGAGCTGTTTTTT. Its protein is CASSPSITGELFF.

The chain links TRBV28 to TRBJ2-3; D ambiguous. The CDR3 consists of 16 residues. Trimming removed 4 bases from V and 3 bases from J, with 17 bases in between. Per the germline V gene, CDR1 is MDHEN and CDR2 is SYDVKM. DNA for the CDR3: TGTGCCAGCAGTTCTATAGGGCAGGAGTATACAGATACGCAGTATTTT. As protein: CASSSIGQEYTDTQYF.

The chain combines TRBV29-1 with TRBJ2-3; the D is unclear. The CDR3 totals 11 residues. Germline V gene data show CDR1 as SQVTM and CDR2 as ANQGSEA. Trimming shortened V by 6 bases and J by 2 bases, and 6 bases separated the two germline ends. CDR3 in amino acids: CSVPDTDTQYF. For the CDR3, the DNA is TGCAGCGTCCCAGACACAGATACGCAGTATTTT.

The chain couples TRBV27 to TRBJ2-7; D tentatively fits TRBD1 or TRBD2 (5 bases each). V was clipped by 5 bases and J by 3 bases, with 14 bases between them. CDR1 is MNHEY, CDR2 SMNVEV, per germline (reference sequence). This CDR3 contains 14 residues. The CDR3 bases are TGTGCCAGCAGTCTGGGACCCCGATACTACGAGCAGTACTTC. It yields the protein CASSLGPRYYEQYF.

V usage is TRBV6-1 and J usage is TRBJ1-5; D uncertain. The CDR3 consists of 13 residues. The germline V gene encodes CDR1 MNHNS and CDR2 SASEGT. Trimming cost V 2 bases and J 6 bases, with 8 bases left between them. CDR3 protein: CASSENRGQPQHF. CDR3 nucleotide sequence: TGTGCCAGCAGTGAAAACCGCGGTCAGCCCCAGCATTTT.

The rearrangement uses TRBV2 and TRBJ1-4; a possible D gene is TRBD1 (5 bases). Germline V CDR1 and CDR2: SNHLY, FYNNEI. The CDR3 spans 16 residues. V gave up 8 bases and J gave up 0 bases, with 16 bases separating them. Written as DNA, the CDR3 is TGTGCCAGCCGTACAGGCCCCGTTGCAACTAATGAAAAACTGTTTTTT. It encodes CASRTGPVATNEKLFF.

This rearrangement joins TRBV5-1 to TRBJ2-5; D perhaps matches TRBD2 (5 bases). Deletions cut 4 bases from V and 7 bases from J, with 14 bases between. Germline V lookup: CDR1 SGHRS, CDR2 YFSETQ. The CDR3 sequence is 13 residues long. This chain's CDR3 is CASSPGLLTTQYF. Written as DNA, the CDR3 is TGCGCCAGCAGCCCTGGACTTCTAACGACCCAGTACTTC.

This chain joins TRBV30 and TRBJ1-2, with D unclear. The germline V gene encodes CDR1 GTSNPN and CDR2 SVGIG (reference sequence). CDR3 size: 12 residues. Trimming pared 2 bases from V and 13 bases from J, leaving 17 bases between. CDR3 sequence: CAWSLTSSSCTF. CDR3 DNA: TGTGCCTGGAGTCTTACGTCCTCGAGCTGCACCTTC.

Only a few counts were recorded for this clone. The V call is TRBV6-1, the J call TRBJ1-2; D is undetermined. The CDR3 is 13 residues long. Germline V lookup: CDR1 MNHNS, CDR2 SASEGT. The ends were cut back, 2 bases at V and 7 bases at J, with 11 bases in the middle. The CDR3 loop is CASSERTEGGYTF. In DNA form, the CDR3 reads TGTGCCAGCAGTGAAAGGACCGAGGGTGGCTACACCTTC.

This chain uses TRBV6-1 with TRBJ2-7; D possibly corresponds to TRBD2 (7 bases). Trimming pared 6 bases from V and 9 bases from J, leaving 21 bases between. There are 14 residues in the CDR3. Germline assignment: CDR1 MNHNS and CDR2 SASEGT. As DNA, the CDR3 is TGTGCCAGCAGGATACAGGGAGGGCCTACGGTGCAGTACTTC. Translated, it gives CASRIQGGPTVQYF.

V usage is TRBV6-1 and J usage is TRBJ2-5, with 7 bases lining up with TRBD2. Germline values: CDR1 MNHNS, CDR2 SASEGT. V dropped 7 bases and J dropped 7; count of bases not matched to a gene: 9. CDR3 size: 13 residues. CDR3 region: CASTVGRGGTQYF. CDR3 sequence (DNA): TGTGCCAGCACCGTAGGGAGGGGAGGGACCCAGTACTTC.

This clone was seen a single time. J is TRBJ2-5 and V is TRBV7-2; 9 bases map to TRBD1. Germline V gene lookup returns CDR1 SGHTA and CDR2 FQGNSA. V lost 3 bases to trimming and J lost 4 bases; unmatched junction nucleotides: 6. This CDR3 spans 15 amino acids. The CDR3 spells CASSLSDRGVETQYF. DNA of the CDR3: TGTGCCAGCAGCTTGTCGGACAGGGGTGTAGAGACCCAGTACTTC.

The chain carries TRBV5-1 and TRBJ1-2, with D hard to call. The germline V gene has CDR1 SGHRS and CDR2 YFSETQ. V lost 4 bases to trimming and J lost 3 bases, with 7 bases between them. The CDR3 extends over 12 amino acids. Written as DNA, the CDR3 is TGCGCCAGCAGCCCGGCGGACTATGGCTACACCTTC. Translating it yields CASSPADYGYTF.

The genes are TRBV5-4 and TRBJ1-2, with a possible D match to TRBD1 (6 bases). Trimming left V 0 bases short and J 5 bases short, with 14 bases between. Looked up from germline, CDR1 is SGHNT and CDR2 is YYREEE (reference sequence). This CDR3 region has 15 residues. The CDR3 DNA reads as TGTGCCAGCAGCTTGGTTTCAGGTACAGGGTATGGCTACACCTTC. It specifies CASSLVSGTGYGYTF.

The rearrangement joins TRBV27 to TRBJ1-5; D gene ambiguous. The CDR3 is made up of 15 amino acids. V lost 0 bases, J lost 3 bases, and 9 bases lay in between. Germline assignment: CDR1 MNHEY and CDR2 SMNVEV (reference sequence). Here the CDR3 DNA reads TGTGCCAGCAGTTTATCGAACGGGCCCAATCAGCCCCAGCATTTT. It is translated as CASSLSNGPNQPQHF.

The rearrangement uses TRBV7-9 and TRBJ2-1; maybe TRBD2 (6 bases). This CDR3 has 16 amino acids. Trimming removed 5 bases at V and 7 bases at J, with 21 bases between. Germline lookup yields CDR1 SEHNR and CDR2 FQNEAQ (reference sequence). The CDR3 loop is CASSPSYLAEANEQFF. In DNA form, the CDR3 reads TGTGCCAGCAGCCCGTCGTACTTAGCGGAGGCGAATGAGCAGTTCTTC.

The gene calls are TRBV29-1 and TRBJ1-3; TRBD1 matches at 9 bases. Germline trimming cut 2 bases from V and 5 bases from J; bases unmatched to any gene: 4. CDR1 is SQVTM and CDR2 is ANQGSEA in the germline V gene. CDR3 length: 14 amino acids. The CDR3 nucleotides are TGCAGCGTTGAATGGGACAGGGATCGAAACACCATATATTTT. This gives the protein CSVEWDRDRNTIYF.

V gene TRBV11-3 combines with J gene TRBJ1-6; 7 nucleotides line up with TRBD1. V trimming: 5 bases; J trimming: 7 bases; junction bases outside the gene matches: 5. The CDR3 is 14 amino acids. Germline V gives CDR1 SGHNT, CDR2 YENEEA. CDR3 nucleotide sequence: TGTGCCAGCAGCGGGGGGACAGCGAATTCACCCCTCCACTTT. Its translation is CASSGGTANSPLHF.

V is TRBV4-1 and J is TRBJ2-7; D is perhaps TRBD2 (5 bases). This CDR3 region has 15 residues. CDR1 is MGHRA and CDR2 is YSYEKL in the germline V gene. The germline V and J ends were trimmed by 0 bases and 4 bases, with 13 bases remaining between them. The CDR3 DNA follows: TGCGCCAGCAGCCAAGAAATTGGGCTAGCTTACGAGCAGTACTTC. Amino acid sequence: CASSQEIGLAYEQYF.

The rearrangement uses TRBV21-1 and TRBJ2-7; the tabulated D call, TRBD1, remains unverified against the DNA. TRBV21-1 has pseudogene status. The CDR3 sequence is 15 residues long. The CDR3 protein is CASPQGATYPYEQYF. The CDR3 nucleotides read TGTGCCAGCCCTCAAGGGGCAACCTACCCCTACGAGCAGTACTTC.

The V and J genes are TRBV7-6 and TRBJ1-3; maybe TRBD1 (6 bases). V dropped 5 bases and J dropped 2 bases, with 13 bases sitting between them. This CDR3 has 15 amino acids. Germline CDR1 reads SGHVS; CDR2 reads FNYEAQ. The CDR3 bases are TGTGCCAGCAGCCAGATGACAGGACCTGGAAACACCATATATTTT. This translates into CASSQMTGPGNTIYF.

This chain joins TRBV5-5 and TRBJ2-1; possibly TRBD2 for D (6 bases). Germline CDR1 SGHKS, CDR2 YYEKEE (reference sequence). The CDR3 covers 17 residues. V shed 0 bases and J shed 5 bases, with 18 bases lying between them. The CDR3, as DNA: TGTGCCAGCAGCTTGGGTAGGAGTAGCGGTACCGACAATGAGCAGTTCTTC. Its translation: CASSLGRSSGTDNEQFF.

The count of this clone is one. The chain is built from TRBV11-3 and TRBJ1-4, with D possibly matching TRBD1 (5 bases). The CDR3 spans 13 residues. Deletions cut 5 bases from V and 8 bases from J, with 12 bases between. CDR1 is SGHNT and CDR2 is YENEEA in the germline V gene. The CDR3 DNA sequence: TGTGCCAGCAGCCCCTACGGGGGGGAAAAACTGTTTTTT. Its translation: CASSPYGGEKLFF. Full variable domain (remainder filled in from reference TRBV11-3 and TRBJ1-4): EAGVVQSPRYKIIEKKQPVAFWCNPISGHNTLYWYLQNLGQGPELLIRYENEEAVDDSQLPKDRFSAERLKGVDSTLKIQPAELGDSAVYLCASSPYGGEKLFFGSGTQLSVL.

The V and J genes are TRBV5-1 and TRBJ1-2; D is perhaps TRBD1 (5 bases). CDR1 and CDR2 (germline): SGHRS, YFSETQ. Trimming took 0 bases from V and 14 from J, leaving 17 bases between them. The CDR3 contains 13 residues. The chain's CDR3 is CASSLGRALKETF. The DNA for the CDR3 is TGCGCCAGCAGCTTGGGCAGGGCCCTCAAAGAAACCTTC.